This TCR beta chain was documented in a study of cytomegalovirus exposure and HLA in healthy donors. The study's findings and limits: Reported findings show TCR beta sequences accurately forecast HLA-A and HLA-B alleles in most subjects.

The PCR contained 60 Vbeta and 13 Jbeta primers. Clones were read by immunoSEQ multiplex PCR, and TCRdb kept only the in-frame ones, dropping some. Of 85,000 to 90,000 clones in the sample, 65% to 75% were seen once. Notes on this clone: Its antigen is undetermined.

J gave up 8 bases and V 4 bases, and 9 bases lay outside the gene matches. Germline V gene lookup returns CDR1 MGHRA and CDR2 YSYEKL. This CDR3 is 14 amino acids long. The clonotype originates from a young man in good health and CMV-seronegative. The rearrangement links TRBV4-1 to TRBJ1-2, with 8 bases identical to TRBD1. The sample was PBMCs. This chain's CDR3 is CASSLGQGLLGYTF. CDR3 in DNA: TGCGCCAGCAGCCTAGGACAGGGTCTCTTGGGCTACACCTTC.